Listed below are T cell receptor beta chains from one sample, sequenced in a study of blood T cell repertoires in COVID-19. Using immunoSEQ multiplex PCR, the repertoire was profiled, and TCRdb retains in-frame clones only, with some absent. Seen here are roughly 110,000 clones, 90% to 95% observed once, and the top ten hold 1% to 1.5%. The sequencing sample was made of peripheral blood. These receptor sequences come from a woman aged 30 to 39 with acute or convalescent COVID-19. CDR3s include the opening cysteine and the closing phenylalanine or tryptophan. D genes are given only for firm matches. The size field is filled for only some rows; it gives once, few, many or a size class.

j_call	v_call	d_call	clone_size	cdr3_length	cdr3_aa	cdr3_nt
TRBJ2-1	TRBV19	TRBD2	-	14	CASSSLAGTDEQFF	TGTGCCAGTAGTTCCTTAGCGGGAACGGATGAGCAGTTCTTC
TRBJ1-2	TRBV6-2/TRBV6-3	-	-	16	CASSYGGATARYGYTF	TGTGCCAGCAGTTATGGGGGCGCGACCGCGAGGTATGGCTACACCTTC
TRBJ2-7	TRBV4-1	TRBD1	-	13	CASSQDRGFEQYF	TGCGCCAGCAGCCAAGACAGGGGGTTCGAGCAGTACTTC
TRBJ2-7	TRBV14	TRBD2	-	15	CASSPLGSGRVEQYF	TGTGCCAGCAGCCCCCTGGGGAGCGGGAGGGTGGAGCAGTACTTC
TRBJ1-1	TRBV19	-	-	13	CASSWGRNTEAFF	TGTGCCAGTAGCTGGGGCAGGAACACTGAAGCTTTCTTT
TRBJ1-1	TRBV4-3	TRBD1	-	15	CASSLSDRAATEAFF	TGCGCCAGCAGCCTATCGGACAGGGCGGCTACTGAAGCTTTCTTT
TRBJ1-1	TRBV2	-	-	14	CASSLQGEGTEAFF	TGTGCCAGCAGTCTACAGGGCGAGGGGACTGAAGCTTTCTTT
TRBJ1-5	TRBV5-1	-	-	15	CASSLVPYGNQPQHF	TGCGCCAGCAGCTTGGTTCCTTATGGCAATCAGCCCCAGCATTTT
TRBJ2-7	TRBV6-6	-	-	15	CASSSQTDLSYEQYF	TGTGCCAGCAGTTCTCAGACAGACCTCTCCTACGAGCAGTACTTC
TRBJ2-5	TRBV9	TRBD2	-	14	CASSVAPGGETQYF	TGTGCCAGCAGCGTAGCCCCGGGAGGGGAGACCCAGTACTTC
TRBJ2-7	TRBV15	TRBD1	-	16	CATSSPRTGEGYEQYF	TGTGCCACCAGCAGCCCCAGGACAGGGGAAGGCTACGAGCAGTACTTC
TRBJ1-1	TRBV6-1	TRBD1	-	15	CASSEAGTVRTEAFF	TGTGCCAGCAGTGAAGCCGGGACAGTTAGAACTGAAGCTTTCTTT
TRBJ2-1	TRBV12-3/TRBV12-4	-	-	10	CASSASEQFF	TGTGCCAGCAGTGCGAGTGAGCAGTTCTTC
TRBJ1-1	TRBV7-2	-	-	14	CASSLTGRGTEAFF	TGTGCCAGCAGCTTGACAGGTAGGGGCACTGAAGCTTTCTTT
TRBJ2-2	TRBV7-2	-	-	14	CASSLNRDGGELFF	TGTGCCAGCAGCTTAAATAGAGATGGCGGGGAGCTGTTTTTT
TRBJ1-5	TRBV6-5	-	-	13	CASSRSSNQPQHF	TGTGCCAGCAGTCGGAGTAGCAATCAGCCCCAGCATTTT
TRBJ2-7	TRBV7-9	TRBD1	-	14	CASSLGTGIHEQYF	TGTGCCAGCAGCTTGGGGACAGGGATCCACGAGCAGTACTTC
TRBJ2-4	TRBV3-1/TRBV3-2	TRBD2	-	14	CASSQDWGGRRKYF	TGTGCCAGCAGCCAAGATTGGGGGGGACGTAGGAAGTACTTC
TRBJ2-2	TRBV4-2	-	-	16	CASSQRFPPSTGELFF	TGTGCCAGCAGCCAACGGTTCCCCCCCTCCACCGGGGAGCTGTTTTTT
TRBJ2-7	TRBV5-4	TRBD1	-	15	CASSYKTGGGNEQYF	TGTGCCAGCAGCTACAAGACAGGGGGCGGGAACGAGCAGTACTTC
TRBJ1-4	TRBV5-4	TRBD1	once	14	CASSFGQGREKLFF	TGTGCCAGCAGCTTTGGACAGGGGAGGGAAAAACTGTTTTTT
TRBJ2-1	TRBV29-1	TRBD2	-	16	CSVRPQRGGSYNEQFF	TGCAGCGTTAGACCTCAGCGGGGGGGCTCCTACAATGAGCAGTTCTTC
TRBJ1-2	TRBV4-3	-	once	15	CASSQVGRADYGYTF	TGCGCCAGCAGCCAAGTGGGCAGGGCGGACTATGGCTACACCTTC
TRBJ2-3	TRBV9	-	-	13	CASSPKNRDIVFF	TGTGCCAGCAGCCCAAAAAACCGGGACATCGTCTTTTTT
TRBJ2-1	TRBV6-2/TRBV6-3	-	-	14	CASSYTNLGDEQFF	TGTGCCAGCAGTTACACAAACCTAGGCGATGAGCAGTTCTTC
TRBJ1-1	TRBV30	-	-	12	CAWKAGFTEAFF	TGTGCCTGGAAAGCAGGGTTCACTGAAGCTTTCTTT
TRBJ1-2	TRBV7-9	-	-	13	CASSLDTTYGYTF	TGTGCCAGCAGCTTGGACACGACCTATGGCTACACCTTC
TRBJ2-3	TRBV11-1	TRBD2	-	15	CASSFLAGKTDTQYF	TGTGCCAGCAGCTTTCTAGCGGGGAAAACAGATACGCAGTATTTT
TRBJ1-2	TRBV25-1	-	-	15	CASSELSSGPEGYTF	TGTGCCAGCAGTGAATTAAGTTCAGGGCCGGAGGGCTACACCTTC
TRBJ1-3	TRBV5-6	-	-	14	CASSFFSSGNTIYF	TGTGCCAGCAGCTTTTTTAGCTCTGGAAACACCATATATTTT
TRBJ2-5	TRBV6-5	-	-	15	CASTDRLSAQETQYF	TGTGCCAGCACCGACAGGTTGAGCGCACAAGAGACCCAGTACTTC
TRBJ1-2	TRBV5-1	TRBD1	-	15	CASSLGDRDERGYTF	TGCGCCAGCAGCTTAGGCGACAGGGACGAGCGCGGCTACACCTTC
TRBJ1-1	TRBV5-1	TRBD1	-	15	CASSLGQGLNTEAFF	TGCGCCAGCAGCTTGGGACAGGGACTGAACACTGAAGCTTTCTTT
TRBJ2-5	TRBV6-1	TRBD2	-	18	CASSETYWTSGGGETQYF	TGTGCCAGCAGTGAAACATATTGGACTAGCGGGGGGGGTGAGACCCAGTACTTC
TRBJ1-3	TRBV28	-	once	16	CASSLNRPAAGNTIYF	TGTGCCAGCAGTTTAAATAGGCCGGCGGCTGGAAACACCATATATTTT
TRBJ1-6	TRBV18	TRBD1	once	15	CASSPDRSYNSPLHF	TGTGCCAGCTCACCGGACAGGTCCTATAATTCACCCCTCCACTTT